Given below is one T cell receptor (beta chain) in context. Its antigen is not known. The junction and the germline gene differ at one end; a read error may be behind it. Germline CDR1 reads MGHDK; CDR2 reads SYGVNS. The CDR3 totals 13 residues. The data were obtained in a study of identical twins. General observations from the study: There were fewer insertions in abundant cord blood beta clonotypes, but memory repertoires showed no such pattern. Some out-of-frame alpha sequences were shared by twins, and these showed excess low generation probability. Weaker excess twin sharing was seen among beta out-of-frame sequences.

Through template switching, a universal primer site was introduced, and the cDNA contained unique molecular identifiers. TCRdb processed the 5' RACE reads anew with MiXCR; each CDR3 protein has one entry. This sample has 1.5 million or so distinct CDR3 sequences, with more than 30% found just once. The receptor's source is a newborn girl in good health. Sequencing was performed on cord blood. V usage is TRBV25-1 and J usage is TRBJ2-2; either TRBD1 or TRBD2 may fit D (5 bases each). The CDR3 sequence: CASSPYRTGELYF. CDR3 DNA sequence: TGTGCCAGCAGTCCCTACAGGACCGGGGAGCTGTATTTT.